The sequence of this TCR beta chain was determined in a study of T-cell memory formation after mild COVID-19. Background on the study: TCR clusters largely stayed donor specific. Study conclusions and caveats: Certain responding clones were present in pre-infection memory, suggesting participation of cross-reactive memory.

The germline gives CDR1 MNHEY, CDR2 SMNVEV (reference sequence). V lost 8 bases and J lost 2; bases outside the gene matches: 12. This CDR3 contains 15 residues. TCRdb re-derived calls from the 5' RACE reads in MiXCR, one entry per CDR3 protein. The table has 110,000 to 150,000 distinct CDR3 sequences, 11% to 15% seen once. This clonotype turned up a few times. The target antigen is unknown. The TCR was taken from an adult woman who had mild COVID-19 (a few samples of this study predate the infection). Cell type and time point are not known. Sample: PBMCs or a T cell subset sorted from them (not recorded which). The V and J genes are TRBV27 and TRBJ2-7; 7 nucleotides match TRBD2. CDR3 DNA sequence: TGTGCCAGCCGCGAGGGAACGGGAGGCCCCTACGAGCAGTACTTC. Translating it yields CASREGTGGPYEQYF.